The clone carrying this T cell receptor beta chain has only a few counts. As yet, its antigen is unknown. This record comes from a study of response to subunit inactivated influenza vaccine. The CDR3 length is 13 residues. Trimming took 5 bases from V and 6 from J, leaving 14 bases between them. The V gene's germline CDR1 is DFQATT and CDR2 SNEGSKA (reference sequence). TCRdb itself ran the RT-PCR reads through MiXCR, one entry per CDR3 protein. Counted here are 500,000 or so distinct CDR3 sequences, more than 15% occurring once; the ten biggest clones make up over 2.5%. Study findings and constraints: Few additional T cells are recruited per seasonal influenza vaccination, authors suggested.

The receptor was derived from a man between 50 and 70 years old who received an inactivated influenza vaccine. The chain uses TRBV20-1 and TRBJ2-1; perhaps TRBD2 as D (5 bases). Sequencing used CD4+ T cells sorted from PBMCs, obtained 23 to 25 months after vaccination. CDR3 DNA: TGCAGTGCTGCCCCTGGAGCGGTCAATGAGCAGTTCTTC. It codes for CSAAPGAVNEQFF.